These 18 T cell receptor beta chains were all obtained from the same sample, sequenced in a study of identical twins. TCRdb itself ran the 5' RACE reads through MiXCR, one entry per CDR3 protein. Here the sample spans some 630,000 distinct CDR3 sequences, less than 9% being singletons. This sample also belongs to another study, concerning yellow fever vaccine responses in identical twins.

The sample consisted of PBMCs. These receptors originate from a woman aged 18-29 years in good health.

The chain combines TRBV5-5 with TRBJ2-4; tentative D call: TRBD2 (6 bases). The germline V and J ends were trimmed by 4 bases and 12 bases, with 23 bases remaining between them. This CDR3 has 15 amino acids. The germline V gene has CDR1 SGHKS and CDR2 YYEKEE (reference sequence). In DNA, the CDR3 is TGTGCCAGCAGCCCCCGATTGGAGGGGCTGCCAGATCAGTACTTC. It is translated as CASSPRLEGLPDQYF.

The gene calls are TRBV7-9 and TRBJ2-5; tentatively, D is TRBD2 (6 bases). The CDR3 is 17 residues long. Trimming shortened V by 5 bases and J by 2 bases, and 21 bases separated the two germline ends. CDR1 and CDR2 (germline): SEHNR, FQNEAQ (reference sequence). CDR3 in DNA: TGTGCCAGCAGCCCCAAGCGGGCAGCGAGACCTCAAGAGACCCAGTACTTC. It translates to CASSPKRAARPQETQYF.

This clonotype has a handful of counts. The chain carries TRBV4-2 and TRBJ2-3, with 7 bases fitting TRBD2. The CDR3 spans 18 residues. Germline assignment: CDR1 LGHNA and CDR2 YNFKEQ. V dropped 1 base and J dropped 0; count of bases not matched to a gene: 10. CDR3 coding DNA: TGTGCCAGCAGCCAAGGTTATCTTCGCGGGGGTAGCACAGATACGCAGTATTTT. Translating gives CASSQGYLRGGSTDTQYF.

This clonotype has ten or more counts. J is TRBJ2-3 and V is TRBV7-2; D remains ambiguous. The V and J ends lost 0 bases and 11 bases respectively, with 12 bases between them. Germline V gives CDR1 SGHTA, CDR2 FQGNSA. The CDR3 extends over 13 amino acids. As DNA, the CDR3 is TGTGCCAGCAGCTTAGCGGAATACCCTCAGCAGTATTTT. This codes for CASSLAEYPQQYF.

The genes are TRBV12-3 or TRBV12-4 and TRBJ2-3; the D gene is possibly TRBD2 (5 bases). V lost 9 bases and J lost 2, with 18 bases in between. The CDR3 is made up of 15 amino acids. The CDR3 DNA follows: TGTGCCAGTTCGTTATCGGACTTACCCACAGATACGCAGTATTTT. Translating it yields CASSLSDLPTDTQYF.

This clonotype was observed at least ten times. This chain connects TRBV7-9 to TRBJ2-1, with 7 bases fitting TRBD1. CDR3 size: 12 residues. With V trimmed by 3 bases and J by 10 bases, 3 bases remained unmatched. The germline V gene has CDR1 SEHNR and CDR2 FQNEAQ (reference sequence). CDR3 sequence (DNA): TGTGCCAGCAGCTTTAGGGGGCACGAGCAGTTCTTC. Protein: CASSFRGHEQFF.

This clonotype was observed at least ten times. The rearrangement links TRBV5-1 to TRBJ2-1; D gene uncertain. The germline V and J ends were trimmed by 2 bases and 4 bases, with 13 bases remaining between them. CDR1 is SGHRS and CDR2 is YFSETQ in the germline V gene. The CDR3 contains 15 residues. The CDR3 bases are TGCGCCAGCAGCTTTTCGACTGGCCGGTACAATGAGCAGTTCTTC. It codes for CASSFSTGRYNEQFF.

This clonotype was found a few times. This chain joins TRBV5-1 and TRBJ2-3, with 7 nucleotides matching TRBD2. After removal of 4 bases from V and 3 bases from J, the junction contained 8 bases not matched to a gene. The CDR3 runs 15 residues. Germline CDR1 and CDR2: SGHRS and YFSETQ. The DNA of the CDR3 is TGCGCCAGCAGCCCCAGCGGGACGGGGACAGATACGCAGTATTTT. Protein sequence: CASSPSGTGTDTQYF.

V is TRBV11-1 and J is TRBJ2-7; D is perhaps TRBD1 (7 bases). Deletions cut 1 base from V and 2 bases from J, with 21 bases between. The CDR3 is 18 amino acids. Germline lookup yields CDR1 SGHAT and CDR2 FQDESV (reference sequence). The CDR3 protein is CASSLVPPFGGQTYEQYF. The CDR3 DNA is TGTGCCAGCAGCTTAGTCCCCCCGTTCGGGGGACAGACCTACGAGCAGTACTTC.

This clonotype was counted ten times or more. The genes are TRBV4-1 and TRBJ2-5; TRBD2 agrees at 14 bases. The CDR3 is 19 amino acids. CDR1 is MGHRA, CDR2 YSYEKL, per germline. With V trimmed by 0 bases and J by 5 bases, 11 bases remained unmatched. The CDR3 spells CASSQEEGGGLAGVETQYF. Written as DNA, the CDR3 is TGCGCCAGCAGCCAAGAAGAAGGGGGGGGACTAGCGGGAGTTGAGACCCAGTACTTC.

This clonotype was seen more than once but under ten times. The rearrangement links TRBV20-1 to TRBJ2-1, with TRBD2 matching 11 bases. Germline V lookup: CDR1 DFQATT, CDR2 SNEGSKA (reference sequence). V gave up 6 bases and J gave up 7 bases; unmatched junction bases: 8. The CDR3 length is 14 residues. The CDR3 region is CSARTSGSANEQFF. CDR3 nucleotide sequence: TGCAGTGCGAGAACTAGCGGGAGCGCGAATGAGCAGTTCTTC.

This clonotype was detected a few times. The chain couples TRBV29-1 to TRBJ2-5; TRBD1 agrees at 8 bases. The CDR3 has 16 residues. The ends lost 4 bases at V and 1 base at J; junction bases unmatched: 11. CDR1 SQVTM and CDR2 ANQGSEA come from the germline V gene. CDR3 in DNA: TGCAGCGTTGGAATTTTGGGACAGGAGATCCAAGAGACCCAGTACTTC. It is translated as CSVGILGQEIQETQYF.

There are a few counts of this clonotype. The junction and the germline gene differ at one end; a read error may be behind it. The CDR3, as DNA: TGTGCCAGCAGTGAACGGCAGGGACCCTACAACGAGCAGTTCTTC. This sequence encodes CASSERQGPYNEQFF. V gene TRBV2 combines with J gene TRBJ2-1, with D perhaps TRBD1 or TRBD2 (5 bases each). This CDR3 has 15 amino acids. In germline, CDR1 is SNHLY, CDR2 FYNNEI.

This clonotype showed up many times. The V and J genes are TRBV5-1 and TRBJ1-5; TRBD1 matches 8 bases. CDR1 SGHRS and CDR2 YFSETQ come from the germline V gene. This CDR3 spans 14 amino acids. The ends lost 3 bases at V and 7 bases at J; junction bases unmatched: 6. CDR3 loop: CASSWTGQGQPQHF. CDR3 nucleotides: TGCGCCAGCAGCTGGACAGGGCAGGGGCAGCCCCAGCATTTT. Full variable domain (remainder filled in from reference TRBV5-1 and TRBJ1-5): KAGVTQTPRYLIKTRGQQVTLSCSPISGHRSVSWYQQTPGQGLQFLFEYFSETQRNKGNFPGRFSGRQFSNSRSEMNVSTLELGDSALYLCASSWTGQGQPQHFGDGTRLSIL.

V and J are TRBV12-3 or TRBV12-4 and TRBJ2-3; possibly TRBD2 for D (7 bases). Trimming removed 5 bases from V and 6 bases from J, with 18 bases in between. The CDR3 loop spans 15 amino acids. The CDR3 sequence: CASSIGGGSSDTQYF. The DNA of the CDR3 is TGTGCCAGCAGTATAGGGGGGGGGTCAAGCGATACGCAGTATTTT.

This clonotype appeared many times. This CDR3 reads CASSLGWLGPGTEAFF. In DNA, the CDR3 is TGTGCCAGCAGTTTAGGGTGGTTGGGGCCCGGGACTGAAGCTTTCTTT. The chain has TRBV12-3 or TRBV12-4 and TRBJ1-1; possibly TRBD1 for D (5 bases). The CDR3 has 16 residues. The V end was cut by 1 base, the J end by 5 bases, with 17 bases between.

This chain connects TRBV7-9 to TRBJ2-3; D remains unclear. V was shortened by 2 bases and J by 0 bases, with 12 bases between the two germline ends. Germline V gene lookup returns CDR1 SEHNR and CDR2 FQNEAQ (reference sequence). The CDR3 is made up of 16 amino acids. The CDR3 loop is CASSLFVFGSTDTQYF. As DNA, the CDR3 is TGTGCCAGCAGCTTATTCGTTTTCGGCAGCACAGATACGCAGTATTTT.

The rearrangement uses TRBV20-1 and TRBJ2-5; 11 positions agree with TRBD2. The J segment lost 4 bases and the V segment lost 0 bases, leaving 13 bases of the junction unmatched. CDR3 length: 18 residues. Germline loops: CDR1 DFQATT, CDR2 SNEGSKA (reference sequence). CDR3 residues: CSARDQLAGALLLETQYF. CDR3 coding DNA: TGCAGTGCTAGAGATCAACTAGCGGGGGCTCTATTATTAGAGACCCAGTACTTC.